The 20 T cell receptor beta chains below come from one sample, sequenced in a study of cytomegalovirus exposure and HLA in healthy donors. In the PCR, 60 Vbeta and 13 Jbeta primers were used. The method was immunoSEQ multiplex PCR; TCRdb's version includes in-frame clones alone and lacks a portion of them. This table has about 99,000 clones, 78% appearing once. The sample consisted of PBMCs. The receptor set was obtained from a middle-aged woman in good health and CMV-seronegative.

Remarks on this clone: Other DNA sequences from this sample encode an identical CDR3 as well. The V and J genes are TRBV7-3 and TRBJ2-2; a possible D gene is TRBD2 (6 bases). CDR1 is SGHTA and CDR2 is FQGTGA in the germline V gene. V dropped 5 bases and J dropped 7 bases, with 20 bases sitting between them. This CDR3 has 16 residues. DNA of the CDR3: TGTGCCAGCAGCCTTCGGCTGGCGGGGACGGGCGGGGAGCTGTTTTTT. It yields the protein CASSLRLAGTGGELFF.

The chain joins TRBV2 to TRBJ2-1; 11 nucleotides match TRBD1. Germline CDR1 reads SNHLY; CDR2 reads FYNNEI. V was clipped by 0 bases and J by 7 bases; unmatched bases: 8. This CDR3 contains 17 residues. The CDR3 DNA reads TGTGCCAGCAGTGAAGCGGGGGGACAGGGGGAAACAAATGAGCAGTTCTTC. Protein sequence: CASSEAGGQGETNEQFF.

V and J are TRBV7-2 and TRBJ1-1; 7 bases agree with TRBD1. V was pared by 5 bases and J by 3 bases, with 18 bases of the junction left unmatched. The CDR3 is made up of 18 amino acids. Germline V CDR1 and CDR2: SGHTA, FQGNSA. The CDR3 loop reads CASSRPAIAQGWDTEAFF. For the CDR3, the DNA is TGTGCCAGCAGCCGTCCGGCAATCGCACAGGGGTGGGACACTGAAGCTTTCTTT. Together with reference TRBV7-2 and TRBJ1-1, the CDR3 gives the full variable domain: GAGVSQSPSNKVTEKGKDVELRCDPISGHTALYWYRQSLGQGLEFLIYFQGNSAPDKSGLPSDRFSAERTGGSVSTLTIQRTQQEDSAVYLCASSRPAIAQGWDTEAFFGQGTRLTVV.

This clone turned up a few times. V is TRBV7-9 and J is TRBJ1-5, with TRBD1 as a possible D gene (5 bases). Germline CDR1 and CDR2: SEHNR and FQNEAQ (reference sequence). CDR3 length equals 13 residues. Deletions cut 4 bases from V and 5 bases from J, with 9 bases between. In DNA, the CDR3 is TGTGCCAGCAGCTGGGGAGGGGATCAGCCCCAGCATTTT. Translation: CASSWGGDQPQHF.

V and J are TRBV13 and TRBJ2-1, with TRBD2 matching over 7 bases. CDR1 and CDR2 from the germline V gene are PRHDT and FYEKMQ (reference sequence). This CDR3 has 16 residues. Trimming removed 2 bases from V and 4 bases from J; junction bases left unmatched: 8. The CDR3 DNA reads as TGTGCCAGCAGCTTAAGTTACCAGGGAGGGTACAATGAGCAGTTCTTC. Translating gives CASSLSYQGGYNEQFF.

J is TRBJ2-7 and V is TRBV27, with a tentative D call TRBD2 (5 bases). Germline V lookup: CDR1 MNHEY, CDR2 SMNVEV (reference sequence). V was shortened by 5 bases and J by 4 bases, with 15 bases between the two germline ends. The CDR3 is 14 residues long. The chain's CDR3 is CASSLAGQSYEQYF. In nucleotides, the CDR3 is TGTGCCAGCAGTCTCGCGGGCCAAAGTTACGAGCAGTACTTC.

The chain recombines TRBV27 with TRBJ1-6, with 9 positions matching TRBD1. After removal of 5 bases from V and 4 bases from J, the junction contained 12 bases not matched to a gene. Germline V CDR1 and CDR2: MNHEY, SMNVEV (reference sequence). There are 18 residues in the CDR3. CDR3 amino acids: CASSLGQGIGGYNSPLHF. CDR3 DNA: TGTGCCAGCAGTCTCGGACAGGGGATAGGGGGGTATAATTCACCCCTCCACTTT.

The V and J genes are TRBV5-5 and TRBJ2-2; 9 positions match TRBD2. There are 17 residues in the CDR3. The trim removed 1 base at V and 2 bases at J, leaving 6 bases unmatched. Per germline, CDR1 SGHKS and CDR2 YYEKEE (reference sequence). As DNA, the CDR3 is TGTGCCAGCAGCTTGTTGGGTAGCGGGAGAAACACCGGGGAGCTGTTTTTT. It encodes CASSLLGSGRNTGELFF.

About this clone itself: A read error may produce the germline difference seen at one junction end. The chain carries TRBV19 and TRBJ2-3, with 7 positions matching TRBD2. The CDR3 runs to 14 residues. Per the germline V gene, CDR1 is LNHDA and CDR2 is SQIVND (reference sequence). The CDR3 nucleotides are TGTGCCAGTAGTATGTCGGGAGGCACAGATGCGCAGTATTTT. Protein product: CASSMSGGTDAQYF. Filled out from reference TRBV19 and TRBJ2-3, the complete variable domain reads DGGITQSPKYLFRKEGQNVTLSCEQNLNHDAMYWYRQDPGQGLRLIYYSQIVNDFQKGDIAEGYSVSREKKESFPLTVTSAQKNPTAFYLCASSMSGGTDAQYFGPGTRLTVL.

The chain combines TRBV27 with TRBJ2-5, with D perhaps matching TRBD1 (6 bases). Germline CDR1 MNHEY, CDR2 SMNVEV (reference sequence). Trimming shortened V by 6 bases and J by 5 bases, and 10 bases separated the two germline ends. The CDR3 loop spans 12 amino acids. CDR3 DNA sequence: TGTGCCAGCAGCTCAGGGGTGGAGACCCAGTACTTC. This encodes CASSSGVETQYF.

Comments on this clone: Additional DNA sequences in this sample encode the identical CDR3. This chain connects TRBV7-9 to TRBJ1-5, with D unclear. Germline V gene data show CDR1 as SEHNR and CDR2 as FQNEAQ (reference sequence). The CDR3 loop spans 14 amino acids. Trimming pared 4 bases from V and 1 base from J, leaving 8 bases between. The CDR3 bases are TGTGCCAGCAGCTCCACCGGGAGCAATCAGCCCCAGCATTTT. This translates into CASSSTGSNQPQHF. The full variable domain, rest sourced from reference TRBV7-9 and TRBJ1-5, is DTGVSQNPRHKITKRGQNVTFRCDPISEHNRLYWYRQTLGQGPEFLTYFQNEAQLEKSRLLSDRFSAERPKGSFSTLEIQRTEQGDSAMYLCASSSTGSNQPQHFGDGTRLSIL.

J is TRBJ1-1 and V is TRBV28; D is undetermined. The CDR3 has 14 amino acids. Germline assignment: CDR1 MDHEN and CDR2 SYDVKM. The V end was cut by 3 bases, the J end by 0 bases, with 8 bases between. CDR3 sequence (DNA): TGTGCCAGCAGTTTTTCGAGAATGAACACTGAAGCTTTCTTT. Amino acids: CASSFSRMNTEAFF.

DNA for the CDR3: TGTGCCAGCAGTCCGGGACTAGCGGGAGAGGCGGAGACCCAGTACTTC. Encoded protein: CASSPGLAGEAETQYF. V and J are TRBV27 and TRBJ2-5; 14 bases map to TRBD2. J gave up 5 bases and V 5 bases, and 7 bases lay outside the gene matches. This CDR3 region has 16 residues. Germline-derived CDR1 and CDR2 are MNHEY and SMNVEV (reference sequence).

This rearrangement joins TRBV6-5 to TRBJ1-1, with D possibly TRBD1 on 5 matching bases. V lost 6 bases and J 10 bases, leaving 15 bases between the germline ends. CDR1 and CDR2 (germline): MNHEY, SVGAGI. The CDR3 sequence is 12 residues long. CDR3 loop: CASRPAGGSAFF. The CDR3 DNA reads TGTGCCAGCAGACCAGCGGGGGGTTCAGCTTTCTTT.

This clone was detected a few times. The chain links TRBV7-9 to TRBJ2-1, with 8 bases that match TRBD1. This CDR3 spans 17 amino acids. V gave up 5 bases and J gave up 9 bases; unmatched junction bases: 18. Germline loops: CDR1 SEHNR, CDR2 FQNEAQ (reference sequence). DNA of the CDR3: TGTGCCAGCAGCCCAGACTCCGGGACAGGCCTCTTGGGTGAGCAGTTCTTC. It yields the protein CASSPDSGTGLLGEQFF.

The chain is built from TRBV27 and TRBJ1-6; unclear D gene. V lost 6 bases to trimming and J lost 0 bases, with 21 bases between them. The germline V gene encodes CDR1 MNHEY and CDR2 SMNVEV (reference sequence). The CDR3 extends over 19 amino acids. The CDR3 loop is CASSLLNPIRSSYNSPLHF. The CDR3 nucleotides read TGTGCCAGCAGCTTACTAAACCCCATAAGGAGCTCCTATAATTCACCCCTCCACTTT.

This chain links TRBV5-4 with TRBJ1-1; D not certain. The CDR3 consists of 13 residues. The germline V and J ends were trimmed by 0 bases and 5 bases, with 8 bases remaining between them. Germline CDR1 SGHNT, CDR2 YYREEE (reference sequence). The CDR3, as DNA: TGTGCCAGCAGCTTGGCCGCGGGAACTGAAGCTTTCTTT. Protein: CASSLAAGTEAFF. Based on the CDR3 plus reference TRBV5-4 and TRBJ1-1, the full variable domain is ETGVTQSPTHLIKTRGQQVTLRCSSQSGHNTVSWYQQALGQGPQFIFQYYREEENGRGNFPPRFSGLQFPNYSSELNVNALELDDSALYLCASSLAAGTEAFFGQGTRLTVV.

The CDR3 DNA sequence: TGTGCCAGCAGCCCCTCCGGGGGGCAGGGAAACACCATATATTTT. Translating gives CASSPSGGQGNTIYF. The chain has TRBV7-2 and TRBJ1-3; TRBD1 is a possible D gene (6 bases). CDR3 length equals 15 residues. V lost 5 bases to trimming and J lost 4 bases, with 15 bases between them. CDR1 SGHTA and CDR2 FQGNSA come from the germline V gene.

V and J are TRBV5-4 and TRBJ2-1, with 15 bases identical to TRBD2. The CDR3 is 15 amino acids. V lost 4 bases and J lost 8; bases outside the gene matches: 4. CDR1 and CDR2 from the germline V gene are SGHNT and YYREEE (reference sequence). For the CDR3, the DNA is TGTGCCAGCAGCCCTGGACTAGCGGGAGGGGATGAGCAGTTCTTC. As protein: CASSPGLAGGDEQFF. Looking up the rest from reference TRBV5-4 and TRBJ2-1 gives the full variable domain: ETGVTQSPTHLIKTRGQQVTLRCSSQSGHNTVSWYQQALGQGPQFIFQYYREEENGRGNFPPRFSGLQFPNYSSELNVNALELDDSALYLCASSPGLAGGDEQFFGPGTRLTVL.

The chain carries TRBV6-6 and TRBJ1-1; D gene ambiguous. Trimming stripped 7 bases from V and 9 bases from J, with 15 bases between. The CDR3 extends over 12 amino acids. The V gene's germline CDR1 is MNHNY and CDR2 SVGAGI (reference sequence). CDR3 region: CASNDAGKQAFF. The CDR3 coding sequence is TGTGCCAGCAACGATGCGGGGAAGCAAGCTTTCTTT.